The T cell receptor beta chain described here comes from a study of molecular identifiers for immune sequencing clone quantification. The length of the CDR3 is 14 residues. TCRdb called the PCR reads again in MiXCR, with one record for every CDR3 protein. The sample consists of over 300,000 distinct CDR3 sequences, 24% of them appearing once. This chain uses TRBV12-2 with TRBJ2-2; the listed D gene, TRBD1, was not tested against the DNA. TRBV12-2 is assigned pseudogene status. Sequencing input: naive CD8+ T cells from blood, with Jurkat cell RNA spiked in. Subset specified: FACS-sorted CD8+CD4-CCR7+CD45RA+ naive T cells. The source is a human donor in good health. Some libraries in this study had Jurkat cell RNA spiked in. The CDR3 DNA sequence: TGTGCAAGTCCCCTGACAGGGCCGACCGGGGAGCTGTTTTTT. Translating gives CASPLTGPTGELFF.